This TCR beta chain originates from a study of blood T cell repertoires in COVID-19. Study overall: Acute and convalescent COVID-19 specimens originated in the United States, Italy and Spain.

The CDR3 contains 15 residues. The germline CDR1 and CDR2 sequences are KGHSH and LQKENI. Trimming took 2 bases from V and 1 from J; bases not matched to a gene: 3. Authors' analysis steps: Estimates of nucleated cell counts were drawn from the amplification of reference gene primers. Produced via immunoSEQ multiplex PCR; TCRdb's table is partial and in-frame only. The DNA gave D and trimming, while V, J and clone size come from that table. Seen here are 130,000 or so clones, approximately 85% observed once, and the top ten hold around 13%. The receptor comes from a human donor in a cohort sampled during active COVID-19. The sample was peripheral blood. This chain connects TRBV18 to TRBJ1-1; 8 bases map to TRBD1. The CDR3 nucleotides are TGTGCCAGCTCACCATTCGGACAGGGGAACACTGAAGCTTTCTTT. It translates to CASSPFGQGNTEAFF.